The source of this TCR beta chain is a study of T cell repertoires in cytomegalovirus infection. Study information: Through public TCR beta signatures, both CMV infection and matching HLA type were indicated.

Germline assignment: CDR1 ENHRY and CDR2 SYGVKD. Trimming took 7 bases from V and 1 from J; bases not matched to a gene: 5. The CDR3 contains 14 residues. TCRdb itself ran the reads through MiXCR, one entry per CDR3 protein. The sample carries more than 400,000 distinct CDR3 sequences, around 27% recorded once. Comment on this clonotype: Its antigen remains unknown.

Study results and caveats: The ex vivo response was dominated by HLA-C-restricted CMV-specific TCR beta clonotypes. Cumulative public TCR beta family frequency identified carriers of CMV plus the relevant HLA.

Input material: PBMCs. This rearrangement joins TRBV10-3 to TRBJ2-5; 8 bases agree with TRBD2. This receptor was taken from a human donor in good health (CMV status not recorded). Some clones in this sample may be carry-over from other donors' samples. This CDR3 is CAIKLAAAQETQYF. Here the CDR3 DNA reads TGTGCCATCAAACTAGCGGCTGCCCAAGAGACCCAGTACTTC.